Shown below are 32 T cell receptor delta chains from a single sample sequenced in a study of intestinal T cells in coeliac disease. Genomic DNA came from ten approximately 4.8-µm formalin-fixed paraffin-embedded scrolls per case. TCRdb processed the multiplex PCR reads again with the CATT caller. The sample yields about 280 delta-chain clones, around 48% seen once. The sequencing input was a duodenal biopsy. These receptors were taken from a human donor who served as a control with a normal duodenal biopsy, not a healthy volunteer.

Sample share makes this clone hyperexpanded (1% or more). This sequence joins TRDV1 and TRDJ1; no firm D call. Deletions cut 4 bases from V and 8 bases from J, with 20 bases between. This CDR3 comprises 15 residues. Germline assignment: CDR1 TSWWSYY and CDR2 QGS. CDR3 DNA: TGTGCTCTTGGGGTGTCTACGGTCGGAAAGGCGAAACTCATCTTT. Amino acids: CALGVSTVGKAKLIF.

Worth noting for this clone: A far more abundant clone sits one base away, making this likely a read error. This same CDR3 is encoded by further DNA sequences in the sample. The CDR3 sequence is CALGERLGGIKLIF. The CDR3 DNA reads TGTGCTCTTGGGGAACGGTTGGGAGGGATAAAACTTATCTTT. The genes are TRDV1 and TRDJ1; a possible D gene is TRDD3 (6 bases). Germline lookup yields CDR1 TSWWSYY and CDR2 QGS. The CDR3 contains 14 residues.

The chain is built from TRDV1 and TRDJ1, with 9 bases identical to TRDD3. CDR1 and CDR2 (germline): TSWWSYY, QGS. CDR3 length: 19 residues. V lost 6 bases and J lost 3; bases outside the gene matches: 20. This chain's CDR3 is CALGFWRAGPGGIPDKLIF. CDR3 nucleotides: TGTGCTCTTGGTTTTTGGAGGGCAGGCCCGGGGGGGATACCCGATAAACTCATCTTT.

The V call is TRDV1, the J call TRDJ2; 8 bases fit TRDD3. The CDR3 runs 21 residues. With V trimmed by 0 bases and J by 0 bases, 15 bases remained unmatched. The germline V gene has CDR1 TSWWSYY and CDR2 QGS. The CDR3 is CALGELDVRGYIVPLTAQLFF. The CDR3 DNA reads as TGTGCTCTTGGGGAACTAGACGTAAGGGGATACATAGTCCCTTTGACAGCACAACTCTTCTTT.

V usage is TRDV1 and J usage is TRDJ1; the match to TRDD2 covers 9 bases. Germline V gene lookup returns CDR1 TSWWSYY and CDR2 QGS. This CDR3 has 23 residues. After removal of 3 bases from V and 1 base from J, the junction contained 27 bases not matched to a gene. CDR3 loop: CALGDSTNGPSYVWWGPTDKLIF. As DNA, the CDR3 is TGTGCTCTTGGGGATAGTACGAACGGACCTTCCTACGTATGGTGGGGGCCCACCGATAAACTCATCTTT.

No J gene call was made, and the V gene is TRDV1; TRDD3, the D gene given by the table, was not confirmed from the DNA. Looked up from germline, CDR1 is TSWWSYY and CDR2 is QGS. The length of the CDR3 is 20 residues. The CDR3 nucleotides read TGTGCTCTTGGGGAACGGTTGGGAGGGATAAAACTCATCAGTATAAAAACCCTCTTCTTC. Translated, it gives CALGERLGGIKLISIKTLFF.

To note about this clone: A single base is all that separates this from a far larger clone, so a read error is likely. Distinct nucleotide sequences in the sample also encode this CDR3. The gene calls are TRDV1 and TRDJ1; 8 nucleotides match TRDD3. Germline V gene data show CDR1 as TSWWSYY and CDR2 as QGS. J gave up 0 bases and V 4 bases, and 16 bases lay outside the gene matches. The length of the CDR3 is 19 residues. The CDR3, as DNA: TGTGCTCTTGGGGCTAATTCCCGTACCACTGGGGGGTACACCGATAAACTCATCTTT. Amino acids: CALGANSRTTGGYTDKLIF.

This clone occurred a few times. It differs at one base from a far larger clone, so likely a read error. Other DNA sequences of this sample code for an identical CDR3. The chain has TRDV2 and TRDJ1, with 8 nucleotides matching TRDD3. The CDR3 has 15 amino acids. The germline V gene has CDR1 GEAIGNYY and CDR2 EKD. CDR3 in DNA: TGTGCTTGTGACACCCTTGGGGGATACACCGATAAACTCATCTTT. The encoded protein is CACDTLGGYTDKLIF.

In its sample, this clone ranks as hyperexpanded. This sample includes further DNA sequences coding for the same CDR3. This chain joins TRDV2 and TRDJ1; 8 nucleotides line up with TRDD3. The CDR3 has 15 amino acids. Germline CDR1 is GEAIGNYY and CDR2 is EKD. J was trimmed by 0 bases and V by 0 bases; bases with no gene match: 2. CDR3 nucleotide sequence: TGTGCCTGTGACACCCTTGGGGGATACACCGATAAACTCATCTTT. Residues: CACDTLGGYTDKLIF.

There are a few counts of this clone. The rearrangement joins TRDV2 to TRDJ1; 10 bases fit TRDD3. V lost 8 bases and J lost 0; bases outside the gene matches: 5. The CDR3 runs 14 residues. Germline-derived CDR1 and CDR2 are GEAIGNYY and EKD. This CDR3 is CAFPTGGYTDKLIF. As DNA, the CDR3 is TGTGCCTTCCCAACTGGGGGATACACCGATAAACTCATCTTT.

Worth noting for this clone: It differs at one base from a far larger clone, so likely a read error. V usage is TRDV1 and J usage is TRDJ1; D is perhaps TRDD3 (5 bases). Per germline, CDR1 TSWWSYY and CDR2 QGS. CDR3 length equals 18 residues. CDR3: CALEECSYWRSYTDKLIF. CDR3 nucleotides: TGTGCTCTTGAGGAATGTTCTTACTGGAGGTCGTACACCGATAAACTCATCTTT.

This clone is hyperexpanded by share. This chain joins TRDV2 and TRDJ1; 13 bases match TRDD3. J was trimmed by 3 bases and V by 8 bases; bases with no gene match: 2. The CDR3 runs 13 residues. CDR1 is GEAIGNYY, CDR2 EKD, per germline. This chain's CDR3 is CASLGDTPDKLIF. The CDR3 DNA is TGTGCCTCACTGGGGGATACGCCCGATAAACTCATCTTT.

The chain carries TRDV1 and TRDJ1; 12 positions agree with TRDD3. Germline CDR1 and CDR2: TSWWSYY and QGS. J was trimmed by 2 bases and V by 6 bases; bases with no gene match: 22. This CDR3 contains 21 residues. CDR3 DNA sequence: TGTGCTCTTGGCGTAAGGAAGGCCCACCAGGGCTGGGGGATACGGACCGATAAACTCATCTTT. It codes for CALGVRKAHQGWGIRTDKLIF.

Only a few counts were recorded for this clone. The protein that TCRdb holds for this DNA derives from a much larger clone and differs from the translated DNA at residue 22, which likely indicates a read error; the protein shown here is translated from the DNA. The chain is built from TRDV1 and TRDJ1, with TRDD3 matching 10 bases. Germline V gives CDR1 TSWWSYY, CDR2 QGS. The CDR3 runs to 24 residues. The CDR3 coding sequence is TGTGCTCTTGGCGTAAGGAAGGCCCACCAGGGCTGGGGGATAGCCCTCCCGTACACCGATAAACACATCTTT. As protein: CALGVRKAHQGWGIALPYTDKHIF.

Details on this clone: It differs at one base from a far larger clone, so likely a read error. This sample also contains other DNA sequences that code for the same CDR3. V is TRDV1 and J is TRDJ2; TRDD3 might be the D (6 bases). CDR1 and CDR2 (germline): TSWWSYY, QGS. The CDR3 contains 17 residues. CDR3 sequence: CALGELNAYWATAQLFF. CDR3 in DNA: TGCGCTCTTGGGGAATTGAACGCATACTGGGCGACAGCACAACTCTTCTTT.

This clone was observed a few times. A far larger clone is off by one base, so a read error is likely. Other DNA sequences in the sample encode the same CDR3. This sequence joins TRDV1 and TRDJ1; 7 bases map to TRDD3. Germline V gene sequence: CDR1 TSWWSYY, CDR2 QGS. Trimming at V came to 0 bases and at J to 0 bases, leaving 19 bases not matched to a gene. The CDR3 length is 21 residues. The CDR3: CALGELPTYGGILLYTDKLIF. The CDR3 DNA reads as TGTGCTCTTGGGGAACTCCCAACCTACGGGGGGATTCTCCTGTACACCGATAAACTCATCTTT.

The CDR3 DNA reads TGTGCTCTTGGGGTCCCCTGGCCTTCCCACTTTCGCTGGGGGATAAACACCGATAAACTCATCTTT. Translating gives CALGVPWPSHFRWGINTDKLIF. The V call is TRDV1, the J call TRDJ1; 10 bases map to TRDD3. V lost 4 bases and J lost 0; bases outside the gene matches: 23. This CDR3 has 22 residues. CDR1 and CDR2 from the germline V gene are TSWWSYY and QGS.

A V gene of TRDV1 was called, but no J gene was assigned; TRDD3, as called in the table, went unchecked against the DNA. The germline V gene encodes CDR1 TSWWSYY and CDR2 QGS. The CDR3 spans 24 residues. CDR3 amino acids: CALGKHLPTIWGIIKLISIKTLFF. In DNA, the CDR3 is TGTGCTCTTGGGAAACACCTTCCTACTATCTGGGGGATAATAAAACTCATCAGTATAAAAACCCTCTTCTTC.

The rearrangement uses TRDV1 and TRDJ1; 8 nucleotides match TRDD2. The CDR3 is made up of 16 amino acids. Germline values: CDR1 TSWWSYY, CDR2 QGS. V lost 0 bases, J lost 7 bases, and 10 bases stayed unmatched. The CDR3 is CALGELPGLPKFKLIF. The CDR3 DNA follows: TGTGCTCTTGGGGAACTTCCCGGCCTTCCTAAGTTTAAACTCATCTTT.

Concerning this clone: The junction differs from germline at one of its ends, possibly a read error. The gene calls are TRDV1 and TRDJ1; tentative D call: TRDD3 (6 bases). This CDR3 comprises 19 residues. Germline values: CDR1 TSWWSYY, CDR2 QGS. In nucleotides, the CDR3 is TGCTCTGGGTTTTTGGAGGGCAGGCCCGGGGGGGAGTACACCGATAAACTCATCTTT. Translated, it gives CSGFLEGRPGGEYTDKLIF.

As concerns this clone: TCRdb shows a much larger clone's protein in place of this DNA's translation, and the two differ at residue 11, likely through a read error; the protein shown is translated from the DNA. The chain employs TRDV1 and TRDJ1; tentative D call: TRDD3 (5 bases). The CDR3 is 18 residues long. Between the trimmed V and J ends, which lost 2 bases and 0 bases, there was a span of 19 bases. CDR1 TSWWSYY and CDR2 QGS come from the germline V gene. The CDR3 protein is CALGECSYWRPYTDKLIF. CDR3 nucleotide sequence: TGTGCTCTTGGGGAATGTTCTTACTGGAGGCCGTACACCGATAAACTCATCTTT.

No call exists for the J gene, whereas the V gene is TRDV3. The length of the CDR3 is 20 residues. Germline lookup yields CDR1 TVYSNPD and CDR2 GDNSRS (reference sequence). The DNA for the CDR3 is TGTGCCCACAGTACAGAGGAAGGCACAATGAAACACATCAGTATAAAAACCCTCTTCTTC. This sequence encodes CAHSTEEGTMKHISIKTLFF.

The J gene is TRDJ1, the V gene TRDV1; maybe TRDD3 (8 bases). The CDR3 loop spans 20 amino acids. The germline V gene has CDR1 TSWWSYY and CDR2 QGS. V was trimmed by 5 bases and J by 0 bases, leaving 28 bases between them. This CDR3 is CALGSPFLPVWGTYTDKLIF. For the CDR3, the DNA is TGTGCTCTTGGGTCCCCCTTCCTTCCAGTCTGGGGGACGTACACCGATAAACTCATCTTT.

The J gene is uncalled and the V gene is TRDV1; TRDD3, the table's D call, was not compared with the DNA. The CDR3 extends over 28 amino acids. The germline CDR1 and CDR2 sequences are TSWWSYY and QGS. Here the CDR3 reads CALGPSLPSYVGGYPYPDKHISIKTLFF. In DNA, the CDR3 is TGTGCTCTTGGTCCCTCCCTCCCTTCCTACGTGGGGGGATACCCGTACCCCGATAAACACATCAGTATAAAAACCCTCTTCTTC.

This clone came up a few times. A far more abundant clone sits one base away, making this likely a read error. The CDR3 region has the DNA TGTGCTCTTGGGATCCCGTCGTTGAAACATAAACTCATCTTT. Amino acid sequence: CALGIPSLKHKLIF. The rearrangement uses TRDV1 and TRDJ1, with D unclear. Trimming removed 5 bases from V and 6 bases from J, with 16 bases in between. The germline V gene encodes CDR1 TSWWSYY and CDR2 QGS. The CDR3 runs 14 residues.

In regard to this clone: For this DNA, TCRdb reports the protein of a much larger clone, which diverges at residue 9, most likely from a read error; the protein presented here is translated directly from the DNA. The CDR3 protein is CALVWGTYPDKLIF. CDR3 bases: TGTGCTCTTGTTTGGGGGACGTACCCCGATAAACTCATCTTT. This rearrangement joins TRDV1 to TRDJ1; 7 bases map to TRDD3. Trimming took 7 bases from V and 3 from J; bases not matched to a gene: 8. This CDR3 spans 14 amino acids. Germline V lookup: CDR1 TSWWSYY, CDR2 QGS.

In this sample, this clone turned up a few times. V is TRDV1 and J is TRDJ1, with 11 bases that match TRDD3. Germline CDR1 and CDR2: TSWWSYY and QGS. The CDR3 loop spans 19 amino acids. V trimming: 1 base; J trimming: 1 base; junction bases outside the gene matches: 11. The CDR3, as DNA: TGTGCTCTTGGGGAACCGACTAGATTCTGGGGGATACTCACCGATAAACTCATCTTT. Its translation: CALGEPTRFWGILTDKLIF.

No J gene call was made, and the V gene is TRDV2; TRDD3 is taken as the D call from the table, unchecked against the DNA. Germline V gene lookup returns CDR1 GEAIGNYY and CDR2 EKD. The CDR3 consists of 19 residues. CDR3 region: CACDTVGGGYAQCYKTLFF. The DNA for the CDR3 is TGTGCCTGTGACACCGTGGGTGGGGGATACGCACAGTGCTACAAAACCCTCTTCTTC.

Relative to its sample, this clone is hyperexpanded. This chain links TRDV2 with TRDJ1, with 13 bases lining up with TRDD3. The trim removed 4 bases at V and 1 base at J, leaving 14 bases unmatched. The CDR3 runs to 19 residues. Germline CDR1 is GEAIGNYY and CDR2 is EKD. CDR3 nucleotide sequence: TGTGCCTGTGAAAAGGGGCCAACTGGGGGATACGGGGGCACCGATAAACTCATCTTT. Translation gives CACEKGPTGGYGGTDKLIF.

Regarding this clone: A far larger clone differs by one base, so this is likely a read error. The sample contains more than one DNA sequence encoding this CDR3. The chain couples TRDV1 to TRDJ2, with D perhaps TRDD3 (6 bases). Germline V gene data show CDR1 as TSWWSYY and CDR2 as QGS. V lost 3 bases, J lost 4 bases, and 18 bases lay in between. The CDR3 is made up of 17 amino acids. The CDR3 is CALGELNAYWATAQLFF. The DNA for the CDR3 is TGTGCTCTTGGGGAGTTGAACGCATACTGGGCGACAGCACAACTCTTCTTT.

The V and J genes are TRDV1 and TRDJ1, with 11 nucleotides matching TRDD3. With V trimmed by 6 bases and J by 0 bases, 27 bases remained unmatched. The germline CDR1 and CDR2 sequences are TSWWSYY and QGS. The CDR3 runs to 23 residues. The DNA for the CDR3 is TGTGCTCTTGGCGTAAGGAAGGCCCACCAGGGCTGGGGGATACTCCTGTACACCGATAAACTCATCTTT. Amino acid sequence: CALGVRKAHQGWGILLYTDKLIF.

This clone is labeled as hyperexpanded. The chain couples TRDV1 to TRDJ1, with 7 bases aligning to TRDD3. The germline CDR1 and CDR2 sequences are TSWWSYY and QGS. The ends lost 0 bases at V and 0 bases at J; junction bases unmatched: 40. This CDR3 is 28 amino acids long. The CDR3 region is CALGELPLTQKNPYEGAGGVLYTDKLIF. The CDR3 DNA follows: TGTGCTCTTGGGGAACTCCCCCTAACCCAGAAGAACCCATACGAAGGGGCTGGGGGGGTACTGTACACCGATAAACTCATCTTT.